This T cell receptor (beta chain) was sequenced in a study of blood T cell repertoires in COVID-19. About the research overall: Sample material is recorded as cDNA or gDNA derived from T cells, B-cell-depleted T cells, or PBMCs.

The germline gives CDR1 MDHEN, CDR2 SYDVKM. V trimming: 2 bases; J trimming: 4 bases; junction bases outside the gene matches: 4. This CDR3 has 15 amino acids. Produced via immunoSEQ multiplex PCR; TCRdb's table is partial and in-frame only. The data contain 200,000 to 250,000 clones, about 83% of them singletons. This TCR was recovered from a woman aged 30 to 39 with COVID-19, enrolled during active disease. The sample consisted of peripheral blood. V usage is TRBV28 and J usage is TRBJ2-1; 8 bases fit TRBD2. The chain's CDR3 is CASSLKRGLYNEQFF. Here the CDR3 DNA reads TGTGCCAGCAGTTTAAAGCGGGGGTTGTACAATGAGCAGTTCTTC.